This record covers a single TCR beta chain. Its cognate antigen is unknown. The germline V gene encodes CDR1 MNHEY and CDR2 SVGAGI. J lost 4 bases, V lost 2 bases, and 4 bases had no gene match. This CDR3 comprises 16 residues. Memory CD4+ T cells were sorted as CD4+CD45RO+CD25- cells. Each CDR3 protein gets one entry after TCRdb re-called the 5' RACE reads with MiXCR. The sample has roughly 64,000 distinct CDR3 sequences, approximately 23% seen once. Study-wide findings and caveats: In terms of TCR gene usage, tumor memory CD4+ T cells clustered together with blood and lymph node memory CD4+ cells, as well as with lymph node naive CD4+ cells. Tumor-infiltrating Treg TCR alpha and beta sequences overlapped most with tumor naive CD4+ T cells, then blood naive.

The sample was memory CD4+ T cells sorted from a lymph node. The subset here: memory CD4+ T cells, CD4+CD45RO+CD25-. The TCR sequence derives from a female donor with breast cancer. This chain joins TRBV6-5 and TRBJ2-5, with 13 positions matching TRBD2. The CDR3 region has the DNA TGTGCCAGCAGTTACGGACTAGCGGGAGTGGGAGAGACCCAGTACTTC. Protein product: CASSYGLAGVGETQYF.